This T cell receptor beta chain was retrieved from a study of cytomegalovirus exposure and HLA in healthy donors. Overall study context: When 350 to 500 donors were genotyped, around 77% of them were found to fall in the Caucasian-associated ancestry cluster. Whole-study results and caveats: Using the classifier, cytomegalovirus status was reportedly diagnosed with high specificity and sensitivity.

Looked up from germline, CDR1 is GTSNPN and CDR2 is SVGIG (reference sequence). The CDR3 is 13 amino acids. As regards this clone: Its specificity is unknown. The junction does not match germline at one end; this may be a read error.

13 Jbeta primers and 60 Vbeta primers were used for the PCR. Clones were read by immunoSEQ multiplex PCR, and TCRdb kept only the in-frame ones, dropping some. Of roughly 170,000 clones in the sample, 70% to 80% are singletons; the top ten hold less than 0.9%. Healthy bone marrow donors supplied every sample. This TCR was sampled from a female donor in good health and CMV-seronegative. This chain uses TRBV30 with TRBJ2-5; D is perhaps TRBD2 (6 bases). The sequenced material came from PBMCs. The CDR3 nucleotides are TGTGCCTGGAGCGGAGGGCTTCAAGAGGCCCAGTACTTC. Translated: CAWSGGLQEAQYF.